The present entry profiles one T cell receptor (beta chain) with its context. V shed 6 bases and J 4 bases; nucleotides not matched to a gene: 5. Germline-derived CDR1 and CDR2 are SGHTA and FQGNSA. The CDR3 totals 14 residues. The data were taken from a study of technical replicates of blood from several donors. Clones were read by immunoSEQ multiplex PCR, and TCRdb kept only the in-frame ones, dropping some. The sample lists approximately 76,000 clones; 80% to 90% were seen once. The rearrangement joins TRBV7-2 to TRBJ2-7; 11 positions agree with TRBD2. Sequencing used PBMCs. The receptor was isolated from a human donor in good health. Some clones in this sample may be carry-over from other donors' samples. CDR3 residues: CASRPTSGSYEQYF. CDR3 sequence (DNA): TGTGCCAGCAGACCTACTAGCGGGAGTTACGAGCAGTACTTC.